This TCR beta chain is from a study of blood T cell repertoires in COVID-19. Produced via immunoSEQ multiplex PCR; TCRdb's table is partial and in-frame only. The table includes 200,000 to 300,000 clones, around 88% detected once. This CDR3 is 15 amino acids long. Looked up from germline, CDR1 is SGHTS and CDR2 is YDEGEE. With 4 bases removed from V and 3 bases from J, the gap between germline ends came to 13 bases. This sequence joins TRBV5-8 and TRBJ1-4, with D hard to call. The sequenced sample consisted of PBMCs or T cells enriched from blood (not recorded which). The source is a woman aged 40-49 years with acute COVID-19. CDR3 sequence (DNA): TGTGCCAGCAGCGCCCGGACTGGGGCTAATGAAAAACTGTTTTTT. Translation: CASSARTGANEKLFF.